The 6 T cell receptor beta chains presented below share a single source sample, sequenced in a study of blood T cells in healthy people across ages. Then a second PCR, running about 7 to 11 cycles, was carried out with a sample-barcoded 5' primer and a J-beta primer mix. TCRdb recomputed calls from the 5' RACE reads with MiXCR, one row per CDR3 protein. The sample comprises around 500,000 distinct CDR3 sequences, about 27% of which are singletons, and 3% to 4.5% rests with the top ten. This same sample was also taken into another study, of T cells of mothers and their children.

The source material was blood. The source of these receptors is a boy aged 2 to 10 in good health.

This clonotype was observed a handful of times. V and J are TRBV7-6 and TRBJ2-7, with 7 bases that match TRBD1. The CDR3 totals 13 residues. The trim removed 3 bases at V and 10 bases at J, leaving 9 bases unmatched. Germline lookup yields CDR1 SGHVS and CDR2 FNYEAQ. The CDR3 DNA reads as TGTGCCAGCAGCTTCGAGGGGGCATTCACTCAGTACTTC. This sequence encodes CASSFEGAFTQYF.

The chain couples TRBV12-3 or TRBV12-4 to TRBJ2-2; D possibly matches TRBD1 or TRBD2 (5 bases each). The V gene lost 8 bases and the J gene lost 4 bases, with 5 bases spanning the gap. The CDR3 spans 11 residues. The chain's CDR3 is CASGTTGELFF. In DNA form, the CDR3 reads TGTGCCAGCGGGACCACCGGGGAGCTGTTTTTT.

The V gene is TRBV7-2, the J gene TRBJ2-7; 7 nucleotides line up with TRBD2. The CDR3 length is 16 residues. Germline V CDR1 and CDR2: SGHTA, FQGNSA. Germline trimming cut 1 base from V and 0 bases from J; bases unmatched to any gene: 6. CDR3 nucleotides: TGTGCCAGCAGCTTAGTGGGCGGGAGTACCTCCTACGAGCAGTACTTC. Amino acids: CASSLVGGSTSYEQYF.

The rearrangement joins TRBV18 to TRBJ2-3, with unresolved D. This CDR3 comprises 13 residues. Trimming cost V 2 bases and J 2 bases, with 5 bases left between them. The germline CDR1 and CDR2 sequences are KGHSH and LQKENI. CDR3 sequence reads: CASSPADTDTQYF. The CDR3 DNA is TGTGCCAGCTCACCAGCAGACACAGATACGCAGTATTTT.

The V call is TRBV10-3, the J call TRBJ2-2, with 9 positions matching TRBD1. Germline CDR1 and CDR2: ENHRY and SYGVKD. The CDR3 spans 15 residues. V lost 2 bases and J lost 4; bases outside the gene matches: 2. The CDR3 region has the DNA TGTGCCATCAGTGAGCTACAGGGGGCCACCGGGGAGCTGTTTTTT. It codes for CAISELQGATGELFF.

This clonotype came up a few times. The chain recombines TRBV4-2 with TRBJ2-1, with D uncertain. Per germline, CDR1 LGHNA and CDR2 YNFKEQ. The germline V and J ends were trimmed by 0 bases and 4 bases, with 7 bases remaining between them. The length of the CDR3 is 14 residues. In DNA form, the CDR3 reads TGTGCCAGCAGCCAAGAAAGGGCTTACAATGAGCAGTTCTTC. It is translated as CASSQERAYNEQFF.